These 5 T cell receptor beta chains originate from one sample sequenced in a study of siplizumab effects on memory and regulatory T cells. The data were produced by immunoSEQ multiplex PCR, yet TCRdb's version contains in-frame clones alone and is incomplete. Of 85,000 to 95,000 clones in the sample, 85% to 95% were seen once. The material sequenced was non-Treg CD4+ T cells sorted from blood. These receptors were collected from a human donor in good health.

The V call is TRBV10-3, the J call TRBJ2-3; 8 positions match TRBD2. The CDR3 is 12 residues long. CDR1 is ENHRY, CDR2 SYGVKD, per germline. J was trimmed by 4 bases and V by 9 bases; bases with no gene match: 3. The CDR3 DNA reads TGTGCCATAAGCGGGAGAGCAGATACGCAGTATTTT. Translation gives CAISGRADTQYF.

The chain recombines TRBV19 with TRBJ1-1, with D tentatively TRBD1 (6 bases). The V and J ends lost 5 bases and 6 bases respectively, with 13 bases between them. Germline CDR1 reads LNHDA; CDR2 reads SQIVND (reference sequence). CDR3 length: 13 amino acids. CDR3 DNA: TGTGCCAGTAGTTCTCAACAGGGCGCTGAAGCTTTCTTT. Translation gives CASSSQQGAEAFF.

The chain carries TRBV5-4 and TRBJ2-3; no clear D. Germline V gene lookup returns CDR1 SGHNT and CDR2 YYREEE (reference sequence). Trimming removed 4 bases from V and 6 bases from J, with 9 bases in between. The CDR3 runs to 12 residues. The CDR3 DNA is TGTGCCAGCAGCCTTAGGGCGGATACGCAGTATTTT. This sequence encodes CASSLRADTQYF.

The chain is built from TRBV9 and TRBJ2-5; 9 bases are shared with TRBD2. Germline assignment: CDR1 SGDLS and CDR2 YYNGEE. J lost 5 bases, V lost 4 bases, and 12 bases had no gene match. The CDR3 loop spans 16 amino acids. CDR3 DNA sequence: TGTGCCAGCAGCCCACGTAGCGGGAGTTTAAGCGAGACCCAGTACTTC. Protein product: CASSPRSGSLSETQYF.

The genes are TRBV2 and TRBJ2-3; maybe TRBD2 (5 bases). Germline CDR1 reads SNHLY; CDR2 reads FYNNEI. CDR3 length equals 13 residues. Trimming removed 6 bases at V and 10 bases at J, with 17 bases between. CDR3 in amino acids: CASREDSYLAQYF. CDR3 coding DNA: TGTGCCAGCAGGGAGGACTCCTACTTGGCGCAGTATTTT. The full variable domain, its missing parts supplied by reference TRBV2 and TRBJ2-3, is EPEVTQTPSHQVTQMGQEVILRCVPISNHLYFYWYRQILGQKVEFLVSFYNNEISEKSEIFDDQFSVERPDGSNFTLKIRSTKLEDSAMYFCASREDSYLAQYFGPGTRLTVL.